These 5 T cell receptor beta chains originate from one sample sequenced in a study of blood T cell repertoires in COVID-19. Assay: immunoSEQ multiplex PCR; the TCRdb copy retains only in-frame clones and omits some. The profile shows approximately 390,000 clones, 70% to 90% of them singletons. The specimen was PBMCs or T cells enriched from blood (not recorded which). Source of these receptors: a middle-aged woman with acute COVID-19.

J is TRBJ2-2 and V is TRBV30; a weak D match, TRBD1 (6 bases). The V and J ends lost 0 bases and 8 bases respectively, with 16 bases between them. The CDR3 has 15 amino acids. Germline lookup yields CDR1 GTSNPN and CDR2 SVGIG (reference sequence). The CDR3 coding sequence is TGTGCCTGGAGTGTAGGGGCAGGGGTTAGGGGGGAGCTGTTTTTT. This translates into CAWSVGAGVRGELFF. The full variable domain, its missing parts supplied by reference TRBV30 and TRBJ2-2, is SQTIHQWPATLVQPVGSPLSLECTVEGTSNPNLYWYRQAAGRGLQLLFYSVGIGQISSEVPQNLSASRPQDRQFILSSKKLLLSDSGFYLCAWSVGAGVRGELFFGEGSRLTVL.

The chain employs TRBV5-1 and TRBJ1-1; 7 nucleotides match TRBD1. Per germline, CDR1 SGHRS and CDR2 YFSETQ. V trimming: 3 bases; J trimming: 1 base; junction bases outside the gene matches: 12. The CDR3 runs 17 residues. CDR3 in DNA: TGCGCCAGCAGCTCTCATATTAGACAGGGTGGGAACACTGAAGCTTTCTTT. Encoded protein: CASSSHIRQGGNTEAFF.

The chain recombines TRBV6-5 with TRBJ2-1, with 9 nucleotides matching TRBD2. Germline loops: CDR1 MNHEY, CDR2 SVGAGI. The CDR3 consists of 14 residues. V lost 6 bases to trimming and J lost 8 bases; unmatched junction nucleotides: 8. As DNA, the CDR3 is TGTGCCAGCAGCCTGAGACTAGCGGTCGATGAGCAGTTCTTC. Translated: CASSLRLAVDEQFF.

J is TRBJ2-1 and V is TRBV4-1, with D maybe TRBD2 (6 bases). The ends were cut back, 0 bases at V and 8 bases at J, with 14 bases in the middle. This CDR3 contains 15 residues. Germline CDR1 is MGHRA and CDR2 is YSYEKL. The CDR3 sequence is CASSQDVGRRYEQFF. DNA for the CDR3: TGCGCCAGCAGCCAAGATGTGGGGAGGAGATATGAGCAGTTCTTC.

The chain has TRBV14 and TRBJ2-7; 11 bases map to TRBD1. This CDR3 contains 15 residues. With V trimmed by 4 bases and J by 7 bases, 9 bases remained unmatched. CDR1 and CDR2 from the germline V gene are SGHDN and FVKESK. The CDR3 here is CASSRHGQGAGEQYF. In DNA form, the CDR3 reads TGTGCCAGCAGCCGACACGGACAGGGGGCCGGAGAGCAGTACTTC.